The 13 T cell receptor beta chains presented below share a single source sample, sequenced in a study of CD8+ T cells in alopecia areata. Sequencing templates came from extracted RNA that was reverse transcribed into cDNA. Assay: immunoSEQ multiplex PCR; the TCRdb copy retains only in-frame clones and omits some. Of 150,000 to 200,000 clones in the sample, roughly 60% are singletons; the top ten hold approximately 0.97%. Treatment reported: oral pan-JAK inhibitor, 5-10 mg twice daily. The source was CD4+ T cells sorted from blood, collected at week 24, from a patient treated with tofacitinib. These receptors came from a human donor with alopecia areata.

The V gene is TRBV4-2, the J gene TRBJ1-1; D is possibly TRBD1 (5 bases). CDR1 and CDR2 (germline): LGHNA, YNFKEQ. CDR3 size: 15 residues. The V end lost 5 bases, the J end lost 1 base, and 14 bases lay between the germline ends. The DNA for the CDR3 is TGTGCCAGCAGCGCGGATTCCGACAGGAACACTGAAGCTTTCTTT. It yields the protein CASSADSDRNTEAFF.

The table lists this clone with a few counts. The chain recombines TRBV29-1 with TRBJ2-3, with no clear D. The CDR3 covers 13 residues. Germline V lookup: CDR1 SQVTM, CDR2 ANQGSEA. The V end was cut by 4 bases, the J end by 0 bases, with 8 bases between. The CDR3 nucleotides read TGCAGCGTTGTTCTAGGAAGCACAGATACGCAGTATTTT. Translated: CSVVLGSTDTQYF.

The rearrangement uses TRBV7-2 and TRBJ1-2; D possibly corresponds to TRBD1 (5 bases). The germline gives CDR1 SGHTA, CDR2 FQGNSA. The CDR3 totals 13 residues. V lost 2 bases and J 6 bases, leaving 10 bases between the germline ends. The chain's CDR3 is CASSLRDGNGYTF. The CDR3 bases are TGTGCCAGCAGCTTACGGGACGGCAATGGCTACACCTTC.

The CDR3 reads CAWAGGPFEQFF. The CDR3 DNA reads TGTGCCTGGGCGGGGGGGCCTTTTGAGCAGTTCTTC. The chain uses TRBV30 and TRBJ2-1, with 9 bases matching TRBD2. V shed 5 bases and J 9 bases; nucleotides not matched to a gene: 5. The CDR3 contains 12 residues. CDR1 and CDR2 from the germline V gene are GTSNPN and SVGIG (reference sequence).

The CDR3 DNA reads TGTGCCTGGAGTGGACGGCCCGGGGAGCTGTTTTTT. Its translation: CAWSGRPGELFF. The chain employs TRBV30 and TRBJ2-2; D is unresolved. Germline CDR1 is GTSNPN and CDR2 is SVGIG (reference sequence). The V gene lost 1 base and the J gene lost 6 bases, with 6 bases spanning the gap. There are 12 residues in the CDR3.

The chain's CDR3 is CASSPNIRTDTQYF. The CDR3 nucleotides read TGTGCCAGCTCACCAAATATCCGCACAGATACGCAGTATTTT. V gene TRBV18 combines with J gene TRBJ2-3; D not resolved. Trimming removed 2 bases at V and 1 base at J, with 7 bases between. This CDR3 has 14 amino acids. Looked up from germline, CDR1 is KGHSH and CDR2 is LQKENI.

This clone was counted between two and nine times. J is TRBJ1-2 and V is TRBV19, with D maybe TRBD1 (5 bases). The CDR3 extends over 13 amino acids. CDR1 LNHDA and CDR2 SQIVND come from the germline V gene (reference sequence). V was trimmed by 6 bases and J by 1 base, leaving 9 bases between them. Here the CDR3 reads CASRPGGNYGYTF. CDR3 coding DNA: TGTGCCAGTAGACCCGGGGGTAACTATGGCTACACCTTC.

The chain joins TRBV12-5 to TRBJ2-3; the D gene is possibly TRBD2 (6 bases). The germline V and J ends were trimmed by 0 bases and 1 base, with 17 bases remaining between them. This CDR3 spans 18 amino acids. Germline assignment: CDR1 LGHNT and CDR2 FRNRAP. For the CDR3, the DNA is TGTGCTAGTGGTTTGGTACGCCAGGCTAGCGTCCGCACAGATACGCAGTATTTT. Its translation is CASGLVRQASVRTDTQYF.

In its sample, this clone was seen a few times. V and J are TRBV4-3 and TRBJ1-2; 8 bases are shared with TRBD1. The CDR3 consists of 16 residues. Germline V lookup: CDR1 LGHNA, CDR2 YSLEER. The V segment lost 0 bases and the J segment 8 bases; nucleotides outside the gene matches: 11. CDR3 bases: TGCGCCAGCAGCCAAGATCCTACTCGGACAGGGAGAGGCTACACCTTC. Encoded protein: CASSQDPTRTGRGYTF.

The chain couples TRBV7-3 to TRBJ2-1, with 10 bases that match TRBD2. This CDR3 spans 16 amino acids. From germline, CDR1 is SGHTA and CDR2 FQGTGA. Germline trimming cut 4 bases from V and 6 bases from J; bases unmatched to any gene: 9. DNA for the CDR3: TGTGCCAGCAGCTCGAAGCCGGGACTAGCGTTCAATGAGCAGTTCTTC. This codes for CASSSKPGLAFNEQFF. Together with reference TRBV7-3 and TRBJ2-1, the CDR3 gives the full variable domain: GAGVSQTPSNKVTEKGKYVELRCDPISGHTALYWYRQSLGQGPEFLIYFQGTGAADDSGLPNDRFFAVRPEGSVSTLKIQRTERGDSAVYLCASSSKPGLAFNEQFFGPGTRLTVL.

The chain carries TRBV29-1 and TRBJ2-7; the D is unclear. Germline V gene lookup returns CDR1 SQVTM and CDR2 ANQGSEA. Trimming stripped 5 bases from V and 3 bases from J, with 8 bases between. This CDR3 region has 11 residues. CDR3 coding DNA: TGCAGCGTTTCCAACAGCTACGAGCAGTACTTC. Translated, it gives CSVSNSYEQYF.

This sequence joins TRBV11-3 and TRBJ2-3; D is uncertain. CDR3 length: 14 amino acids. V was pared by 2 bases and J by 2 bases, with 8 bases between. From germline, CDR1 is SGHNT and CDR2 YENEEA. The CDR3 nucleotides read TGTGCCAGCAGCTTAATGGCTTCCACAGATACGCAGTATTTT. It specifies CASSLMASTDTQYF.

The rearrangement joins TRBV5-5 to TRBJ2-7, with D perhaps TRBD2 (6 bases). V lost 4 bases and J lost 2, with 25 bases in between. The germline CDR1 and CDR2 sequences are SGHKS and YYEKEE (reference sequence). CDR3 length: 18 residues. CDR3 amino acids: CASSLLISGGGNPYEQYF. CDR3 nucleotides: TGTGCCAGCAGCCTCCTGATTTCGGGTGGAGGGAACCCCTACGAGCAGTACTTC. Full variable domain (rest looked up from reference TRBV5-5 and TRBJ2-7): DAGVTQSPTHLIKTRGQQVTLRCSPISGHKSVSWYQQVLGQGPQFIFQYYEKEERGRGNFPDRFSARQFPNYSSELNVNALLLGDSALYLCASSLLISGGGNPYEQYFGPGTRLTVT.